Reported below is one T cell receptor beta chain. Its antigen is currently unknown. 60 Vbeta and 13 Jbeta primers were used in PCR. The assay was immunoSEQ multiplex PCR, and TCRdb's table has in-frame clones only and misses some. The repertoire holds some 250,000 clones, with roughly 82% as singletons. With 1 base removed from V and 7 bases from J, the gap between germline ends came to 11 bases. Germline assignment: CDR1 GTSNPN and CDR2 SVGIG (reference sequence). The CDR3 is 13 amino acids. The data stem from a study of cytomegalovirus exposure and HLA in healthy donors. About the research overall: Earlier sequencing of 150 million to 200 million T cells yielded approximately 100 million unique TCR beta sequences. The early release's HLA-typed donors yielded roughly 85 million unique TCRs.

Study outcomes and limitations: Across all donors, roughly uniform sequencing depth was an assumption of the presence/absence analyses.

The sequencing input was PBMCs. This chain joins TRBV30 and TRBJ1-5, with D tentatively TRBD1 (5 bases). The receptor's source is a middle-aged woman in good health and CMV-seropositive. In nucleotides, the CDR3 is TGTGCCTGGAGTGGGGGGGGAAGACAGCCCCAGCATTTT. Translation: CAWSGGGRQPQHF.